This T cell receptor (beta chain) was recorded in a study of shared clonotypes between healthy human individuals. Study observations and caveats: In a few donors, around 5% of naive CD4 clonotypes appeared in common. Read depth was anticipated to influence clonotype sharing among donors.

TCRdb keeps only in-frame clones here, not all; method: immunoSEQ multiplex PCR. The table has some 1.5 million clones, approximately 98% seen once. Comments on this clone: Its antigen is unidentified.

There are 14 residues in the CDR3. Germline CDR1 ENHRY, CDR2 SYGVKD. Trimming took 5 bases from V and 4 from J; bases not matched to a gene: 2. This receptor was obtained from a man aged 30-40 years in good health. Sequenced input: naive CD4+ T cells sorted from blood. Indicated subset: CD45RA+ positively selected. J is TRBJ2-1 and V is TRBV10-3, with 10 nucleotides matching TRBD2. The CDR3: CAISWTSGYNEQFF. CDR3 DNA: TGTGCCATCAGTTGGACTAGCGGATACAATGAGCAGTTCTTC.